This T cell receptor (beta chain) emerged from a study of regulatory T cells in long-lasting Graves disease. Study findings and constraints: Rather than thyroid tissue, only peripheral blood underwent study. Persistent Graves' cases showed lower TCR diversity than newly diagnosed cases.

Arm-PCR of CDR3 regions and iRepertoire HTBI primers were the basis on which TCR beta libraries were built. TCRdb redid the calling of the multiplex PCR reads with MiXCR, one entry per CDR3 protein. The table lists 450,000 to 600,000 distinct CDR3 sequences, about a sixth of them singletons, with 10% to 15% in the top ten. Trimming left V 3 bases short and J 0 bases short, with 12 bases between. Germline CDR1 reads GTSNPN; CDR2 reads SVGIG (reference sequence). The CDR3 has 14 residues. This clonotype has ten or more counts. The antigen remains unidentified. Time point meaning: newly diagnosed GD, antithyroid drugs for less than 3 months. After RNA was extracted from PBMCs, the TCR library was made from it. The same data also contributed to another study, on T cells in Graves' hyperthyroidism and ophthalmopathy.

The rearrangement links TRBV30 to TRBJ2-7, with TRBD2 as a possible D gene (6 bases). The sequence was collected from a middle-aged man with Graves disease. The sequences come from peripheral blood mononuclear cells (PBMCs), collected at new diagnosis, from a patient treated with antithyroid drugs. In DNA, the CDR3 is TGTGCCTGGAGGGTCTCCGGGAGCTCCTACGAGCAGTACTTC. Amino acid sequence: CAWRVSGSSYEQYF.